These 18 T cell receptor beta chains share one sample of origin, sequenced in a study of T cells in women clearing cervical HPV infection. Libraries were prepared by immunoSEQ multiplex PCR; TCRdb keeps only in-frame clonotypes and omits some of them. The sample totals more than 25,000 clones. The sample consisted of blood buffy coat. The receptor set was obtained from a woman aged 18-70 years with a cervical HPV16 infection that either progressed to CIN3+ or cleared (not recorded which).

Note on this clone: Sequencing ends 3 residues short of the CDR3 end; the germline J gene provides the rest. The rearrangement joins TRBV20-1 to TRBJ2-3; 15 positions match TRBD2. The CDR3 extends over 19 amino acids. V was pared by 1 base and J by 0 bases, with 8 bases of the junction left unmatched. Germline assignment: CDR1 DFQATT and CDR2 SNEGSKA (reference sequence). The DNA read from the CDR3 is TGCAGTGCTAGAGGGACTAGCGGGAGGGGGTACTCTAGCACAGATACG. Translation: CSARGTSGRGYSSTDT. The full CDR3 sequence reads CSARGTSGRGYSSTDTQYF.

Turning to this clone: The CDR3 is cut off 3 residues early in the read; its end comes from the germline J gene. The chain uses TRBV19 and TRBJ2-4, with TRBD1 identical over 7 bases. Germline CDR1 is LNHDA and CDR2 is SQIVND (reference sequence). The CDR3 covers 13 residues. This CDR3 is CASCDRDDYGQYF. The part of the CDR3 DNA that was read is TGTGCCAGTTGCGACAGGGATGACTATGGT. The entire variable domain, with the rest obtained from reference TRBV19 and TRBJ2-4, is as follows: DGGITQSPKYLFRKEGQNVTLSCEQNLNHDAMYWYRQDPGQGLRLIYYSQIVNDFQKGDIAEGYSVSREKKESFPLTVTSAQKNPTAFYLCASCDRDDYGQYFGAGTRLSVL.

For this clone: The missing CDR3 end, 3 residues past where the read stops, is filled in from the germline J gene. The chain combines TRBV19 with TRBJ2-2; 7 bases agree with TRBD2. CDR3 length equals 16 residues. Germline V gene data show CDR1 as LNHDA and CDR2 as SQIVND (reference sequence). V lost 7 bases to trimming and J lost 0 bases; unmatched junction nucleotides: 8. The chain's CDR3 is CASTSIGTTNTGELFF. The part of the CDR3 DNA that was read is TGTGCCAGTACCTCTATCGGGACTACGAACACCGGGGAG.

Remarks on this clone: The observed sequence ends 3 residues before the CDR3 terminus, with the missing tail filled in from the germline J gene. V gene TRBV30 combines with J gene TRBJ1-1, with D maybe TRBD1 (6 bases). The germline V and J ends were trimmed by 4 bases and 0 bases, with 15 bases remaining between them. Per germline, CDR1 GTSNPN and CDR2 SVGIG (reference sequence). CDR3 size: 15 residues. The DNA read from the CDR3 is TGTGCCTGGAATACAGGGTACGGAATGAACACTGAA. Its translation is CAWNTGYGMNTE. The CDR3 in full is CAWNTGYGMNTEAFF.

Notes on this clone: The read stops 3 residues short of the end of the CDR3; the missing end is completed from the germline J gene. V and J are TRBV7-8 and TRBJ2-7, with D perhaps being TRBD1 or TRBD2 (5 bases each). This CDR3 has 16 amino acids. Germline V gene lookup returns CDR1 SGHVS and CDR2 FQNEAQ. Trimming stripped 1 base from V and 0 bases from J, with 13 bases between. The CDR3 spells CASSLGLQGDSYEQYF. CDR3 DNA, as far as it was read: TGTGCCAGCAGCTTAGGGCTCCAGGGAGACTCCTACGAG.

The DNA read from the CDR3 is TGCAGTGCTAGAGGAGCGGGGGTCTACAATGAG. Residues: CSARGAGVYNE. The whole CDR3 region reads CSARGAGVYNEQFF. The V gene is TRBV20-1, the J gene TRBJ2-1; 8 bases match TRBD2. Read coverage stops 3 residues before the CDR3 terminus; the germline J gene supplies the remainder. Losses at the gene ends were 1 base for V and 3 bases for J; bases not matched to a gene: 2. CDR1 is DFQATT and CDR2 is SNEGSKA in the germline V gene (reference sequence). CDR3 length equals 14 residues.

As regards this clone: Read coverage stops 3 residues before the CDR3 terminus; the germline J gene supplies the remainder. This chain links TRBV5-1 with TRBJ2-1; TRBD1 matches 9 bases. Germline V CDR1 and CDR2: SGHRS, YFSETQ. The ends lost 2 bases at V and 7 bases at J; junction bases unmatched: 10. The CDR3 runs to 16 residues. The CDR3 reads CASSFTPGTGFNEQFF. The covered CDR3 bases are TGCGCCAGCAGCTTTACGCCCGGGACAGGGTTTAATGAG.

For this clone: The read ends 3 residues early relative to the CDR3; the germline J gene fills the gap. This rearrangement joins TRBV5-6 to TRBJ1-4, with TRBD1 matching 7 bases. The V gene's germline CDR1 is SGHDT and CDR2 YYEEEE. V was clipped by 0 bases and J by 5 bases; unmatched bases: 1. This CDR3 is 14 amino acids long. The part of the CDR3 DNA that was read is TGTGCCAGCAGCTTGGGACAGGGAAATGAAAAA. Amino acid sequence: CASSLGQGNEK. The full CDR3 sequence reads CASSLGQGNEKLFF. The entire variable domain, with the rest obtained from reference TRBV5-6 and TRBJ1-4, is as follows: DAGVTQSPTHLIKTRGQQVTLRCSPKSGHDTVSWYQQALGQGPQFIFQYYEEEERQRGNFPDRFSGHQFPNYSSELNVNALLLGDSALYLCASSLGQGNEKLFFGSGTQLSVL.

Incomplete CDR3 DNA: TGTGCCAGCAATCGGGCAGGGGGCACTGAA. This sequence encodes CASNRAGGTE. The full CDR3 sequence reads CASNRAGGTEAFF. V and J are TRBV2 and TRBJ1-1; 7 bases match TRBD1. Sequencing ends 3 residues short of the CDR3 end; the germline J gene provides the rest. The CDR3 has 13 residues. Germline values: CDR1 SNHLY, CDR2 FYNNEI. The V gene end was trimmed by 7 bases and the J gene end by 4 bases; junction bases not matched to a gene: 6. The variable domain in full, with the rest retrieved from reference TRBV2 and TRBJ1-1, is EPEVTQTPSHQVTQMGQEVILRCVPISNHLYFYWYRQILGQKVEFLVSFYNNEISEKSEIFDDQFSVERPDGSNFTLKIRSTKLEDSAMYFCASNRAGGTEAFFGQGTRLTVV.

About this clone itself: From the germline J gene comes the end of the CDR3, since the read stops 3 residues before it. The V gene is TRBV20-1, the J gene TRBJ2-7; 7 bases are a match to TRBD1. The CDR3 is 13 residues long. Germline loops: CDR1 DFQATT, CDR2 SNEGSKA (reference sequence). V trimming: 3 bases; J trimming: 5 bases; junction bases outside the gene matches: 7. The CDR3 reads CSARPEGGDEQYF. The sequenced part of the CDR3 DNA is TGCAGTGCTAGGCCTGAAGGGGGCGACGAG.

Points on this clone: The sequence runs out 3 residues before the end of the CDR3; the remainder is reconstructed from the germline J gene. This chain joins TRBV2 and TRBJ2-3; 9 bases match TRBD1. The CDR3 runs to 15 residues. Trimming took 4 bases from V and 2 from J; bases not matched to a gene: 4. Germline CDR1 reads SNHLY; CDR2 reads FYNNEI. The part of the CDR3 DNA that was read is TGTGCCAGCAGTGTACAGGGGGCCACCACAGATACG. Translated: CASSVQGATTDT. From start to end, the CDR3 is CASSVQGATTDTQYF.

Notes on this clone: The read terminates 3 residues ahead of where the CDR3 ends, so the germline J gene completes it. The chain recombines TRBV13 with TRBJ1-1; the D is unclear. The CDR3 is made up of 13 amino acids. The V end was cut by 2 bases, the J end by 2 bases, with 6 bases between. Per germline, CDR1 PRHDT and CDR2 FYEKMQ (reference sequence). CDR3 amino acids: CASSLYSNTEAFF. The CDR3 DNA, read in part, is TGTGCCAGCAGCTTATACAGTAACACTGAA. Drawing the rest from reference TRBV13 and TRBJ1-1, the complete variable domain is AAGVIQSPRHLIKEKRETATLKCYPIPRHDTVYWYQQGPGQDPQFLISFYEKMQSDKGSIPDRFSAQQFSDYHSELNMSSLELGDSALYFCASSLYSNTEAFFGQGTRLTVV.

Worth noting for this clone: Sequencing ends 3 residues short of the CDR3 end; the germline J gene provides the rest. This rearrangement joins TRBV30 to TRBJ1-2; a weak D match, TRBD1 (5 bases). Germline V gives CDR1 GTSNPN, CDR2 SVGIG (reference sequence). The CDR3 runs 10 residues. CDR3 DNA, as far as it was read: TGTGCCTCGGGGGATTCCGAC. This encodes CASGDSD. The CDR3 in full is CASGDSDYTF.

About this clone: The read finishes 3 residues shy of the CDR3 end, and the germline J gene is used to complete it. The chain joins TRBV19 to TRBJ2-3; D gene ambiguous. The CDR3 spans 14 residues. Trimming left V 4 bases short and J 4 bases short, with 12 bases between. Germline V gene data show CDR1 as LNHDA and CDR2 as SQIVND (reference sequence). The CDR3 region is CASSTFASADTQYF. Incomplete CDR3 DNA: TGTGCCAGTAGTACCTTTGCGAGTGCAGATACG. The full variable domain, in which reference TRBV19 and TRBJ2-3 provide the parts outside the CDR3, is DGGITQSPKYLFRKEGQNVTLSCEQNLNHDAMYWYRQDPGQGLRLIYYSQIVNDFQKGDIAEGYSVSREKKESFPLTVTSAQKNPTAFYLCASSTFASADTQYFGPGTRLTVL.

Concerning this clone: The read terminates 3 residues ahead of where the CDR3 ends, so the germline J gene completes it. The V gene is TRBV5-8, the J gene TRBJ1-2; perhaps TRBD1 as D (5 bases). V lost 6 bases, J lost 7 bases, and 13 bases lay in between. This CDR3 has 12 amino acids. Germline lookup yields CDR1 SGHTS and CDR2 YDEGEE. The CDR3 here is CASIPRVSGYTF. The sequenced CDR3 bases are TGTGCCAGCATCCCCAGGGTCTCTGGC.

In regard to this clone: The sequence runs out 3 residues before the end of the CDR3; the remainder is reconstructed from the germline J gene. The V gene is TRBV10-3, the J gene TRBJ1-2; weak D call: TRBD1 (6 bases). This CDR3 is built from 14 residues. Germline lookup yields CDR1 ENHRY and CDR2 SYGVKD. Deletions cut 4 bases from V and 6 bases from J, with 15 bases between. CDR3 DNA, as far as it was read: TGTGCCATCAGTGGTTTTCTGGGACATGATGGC. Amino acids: CAISGFLGHDG. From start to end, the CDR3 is CAISGFLGHDGYTF.

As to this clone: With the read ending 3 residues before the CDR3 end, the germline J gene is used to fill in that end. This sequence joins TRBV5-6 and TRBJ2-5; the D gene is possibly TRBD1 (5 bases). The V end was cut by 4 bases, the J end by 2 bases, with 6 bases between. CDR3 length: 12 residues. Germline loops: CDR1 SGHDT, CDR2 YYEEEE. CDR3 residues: CASSRQQETQYF. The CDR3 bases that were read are TGTGCCAGCAGCAGACAGCAAGAGACC.

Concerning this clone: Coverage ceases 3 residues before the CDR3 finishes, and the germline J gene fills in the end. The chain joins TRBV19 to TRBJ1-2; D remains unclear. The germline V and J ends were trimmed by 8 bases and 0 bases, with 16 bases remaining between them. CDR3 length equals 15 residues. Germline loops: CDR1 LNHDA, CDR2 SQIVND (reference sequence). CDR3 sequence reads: CASAPPGVANYGYTF. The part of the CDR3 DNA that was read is TGTGCCAGTGCCCCTCCCGGGGTAGCTAACTATGGC.